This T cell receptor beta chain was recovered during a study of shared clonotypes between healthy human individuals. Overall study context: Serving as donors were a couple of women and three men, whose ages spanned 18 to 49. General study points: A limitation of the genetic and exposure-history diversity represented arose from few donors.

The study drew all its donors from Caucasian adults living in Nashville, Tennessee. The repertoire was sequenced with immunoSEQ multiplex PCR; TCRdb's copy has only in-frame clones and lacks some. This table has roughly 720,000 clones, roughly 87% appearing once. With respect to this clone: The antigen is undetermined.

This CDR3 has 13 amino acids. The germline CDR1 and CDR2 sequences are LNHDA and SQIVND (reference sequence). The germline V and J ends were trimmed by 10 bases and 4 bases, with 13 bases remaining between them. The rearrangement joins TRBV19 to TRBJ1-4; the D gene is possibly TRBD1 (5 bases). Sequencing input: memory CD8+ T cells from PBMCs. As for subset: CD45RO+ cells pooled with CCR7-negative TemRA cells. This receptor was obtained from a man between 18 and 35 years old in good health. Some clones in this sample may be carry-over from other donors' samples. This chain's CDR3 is CATRQRDNEKLFF. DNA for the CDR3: TGTGCCACAAGACAGAGAGATAATGAAAAACTGTTTTTT.